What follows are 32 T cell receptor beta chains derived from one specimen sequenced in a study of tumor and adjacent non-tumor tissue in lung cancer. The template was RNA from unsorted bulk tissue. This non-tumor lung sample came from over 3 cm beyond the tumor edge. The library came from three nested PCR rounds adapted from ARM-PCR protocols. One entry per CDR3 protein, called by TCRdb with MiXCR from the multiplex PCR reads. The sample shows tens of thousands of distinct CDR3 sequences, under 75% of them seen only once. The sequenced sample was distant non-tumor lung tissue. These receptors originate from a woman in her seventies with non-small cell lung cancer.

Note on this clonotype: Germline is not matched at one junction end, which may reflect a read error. The CDR3 region is CANSPETGERYGYTF. The CDR3 bases are TGTGCCAACTCACCGGAGACAGGGGAGCGCTATGGCTACACCTTC. The rearrangement joins TRBV18 to TRBJ1-2; TRBD1 agrees at 8 bases. Germline-derived CDR1 and CDR2 are KGHSH and LQKENI. The CDR3 contains 15 residues.

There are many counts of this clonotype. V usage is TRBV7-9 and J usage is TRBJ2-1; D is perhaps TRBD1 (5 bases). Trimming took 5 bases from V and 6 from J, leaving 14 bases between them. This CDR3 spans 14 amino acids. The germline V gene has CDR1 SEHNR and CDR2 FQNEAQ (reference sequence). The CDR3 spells CASSGARAGNEQFF. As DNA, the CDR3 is TGTGCCAGCAGCGGGGCCAGGGCAGGCAATGAGCAGTTCTTC. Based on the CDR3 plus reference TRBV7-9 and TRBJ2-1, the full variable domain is DTGVSQNPRHKITKRGQNVTFRCDPISEHNRLYWYRQTLGQGPEFLTYFQNEAQLEKSRLLSDRFSAERPKGSFSTLEIQRTEQGDSAMYLCASSGARAGNEQFFGPGTRLTVL.

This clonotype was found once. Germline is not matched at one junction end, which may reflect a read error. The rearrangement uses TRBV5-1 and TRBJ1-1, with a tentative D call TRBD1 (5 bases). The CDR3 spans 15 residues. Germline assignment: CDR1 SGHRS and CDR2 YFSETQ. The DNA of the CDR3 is TGCGCCAGCATCTTGGTGGGGGGAGGAAGCACCGAAGCTTTCTTT. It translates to CASILVGGGSTEAFF.

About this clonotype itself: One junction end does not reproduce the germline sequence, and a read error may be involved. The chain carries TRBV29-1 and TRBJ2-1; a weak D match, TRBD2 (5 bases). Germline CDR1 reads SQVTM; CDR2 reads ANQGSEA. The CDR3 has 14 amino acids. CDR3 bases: TGTAGCGTCGAGCCGGGTTGTACCTACAATGAGCAGTTCTTC. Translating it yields CSVEPGCTYNEQFF.

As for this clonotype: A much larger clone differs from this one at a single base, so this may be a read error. The CDR3 sequence is CASCHPPLTDTQYF. The DNA for the CDR3 is TGTGCCAGCTGCCACCCGCCTCTCACAGATACGCAGTATTTT. The rearrangement joins TRBV7-8 to TRBJ2-3; D remains ambiguous. Trimming shortened V by 8 bases and J by 2 bases, and 14 bases separated the two germline ends. The germline gives CDR1 SGHVS, CDR2 FQNEAQ. This CDR3 has 14 amino acids.

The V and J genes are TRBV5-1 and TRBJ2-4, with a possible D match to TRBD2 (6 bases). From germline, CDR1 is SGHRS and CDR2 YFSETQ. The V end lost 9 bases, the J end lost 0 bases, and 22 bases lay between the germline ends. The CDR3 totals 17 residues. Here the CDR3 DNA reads TGCGCCACCACGGACCGCGGGGAGCTTCTAGCCAAAAACATTCAGTACTTC. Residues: CATTDRGELLAKNIQYF.

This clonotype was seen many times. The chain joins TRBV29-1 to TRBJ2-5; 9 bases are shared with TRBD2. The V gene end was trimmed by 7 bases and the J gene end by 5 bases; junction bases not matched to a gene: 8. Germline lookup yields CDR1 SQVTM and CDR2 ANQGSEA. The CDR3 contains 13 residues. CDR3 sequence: CSAQELAGETQYF. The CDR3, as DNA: TGCAGCGCCCAAGAACTAGCGGGCGAGACCCAGTACTTC. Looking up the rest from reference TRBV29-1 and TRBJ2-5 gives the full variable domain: SAVISQKPSRDICQRGTSLTIQCQVDSQVTMMFWYRQQPGQSLTLIATANQGSEATYESGFVIDKFPISRPNLTFSTLTVSNMSPEDSSIYLCSAQELAGETQYFGPGTRLLVL.

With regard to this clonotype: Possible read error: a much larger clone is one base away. The CDR3 bases are TGTGCCAGCAGTTACTCGGGGGTTGGGCAGTTCTTC. It translates to CASSYSGVGQFF. This chain uses TRBV6-6 with TRBJ2-1; possibly TRBD1 or TRBD2 for D (5 bases each). The CDR3 is 12 residues long. The V gene's germline CDR1 is MNHNY and CDR2 SVGAGI (reference sequence). V was clipped by 0 bases and J by 12 bases, with 9 bases between them.

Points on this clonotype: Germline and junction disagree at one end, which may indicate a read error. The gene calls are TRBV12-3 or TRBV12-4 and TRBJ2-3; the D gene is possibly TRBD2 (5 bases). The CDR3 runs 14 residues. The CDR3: CVSSLAIRTDTHYF. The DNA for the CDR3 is TGTGTCAGCAGTTTAGCGATCCGCACAGATACGCATTATTTT.

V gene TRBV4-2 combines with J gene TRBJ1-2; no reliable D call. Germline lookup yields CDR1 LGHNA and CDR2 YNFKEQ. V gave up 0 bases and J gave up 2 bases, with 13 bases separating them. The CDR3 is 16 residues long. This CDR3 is CASSQDVRAENYGYTF. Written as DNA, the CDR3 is TGTGCCAGCAGCCAAGACGTTCGGGCAGAAAACTATGGCTACACCTTC.

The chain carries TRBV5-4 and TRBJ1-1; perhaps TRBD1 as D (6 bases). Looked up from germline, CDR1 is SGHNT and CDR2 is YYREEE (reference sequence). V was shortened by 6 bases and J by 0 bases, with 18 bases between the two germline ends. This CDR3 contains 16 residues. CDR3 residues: CASNSPRAGVNTEAFF. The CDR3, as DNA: TGTGCCAGCAACTCCCCTAGGGCAGGGGTGAACACTGAAGCTTTCTTT.

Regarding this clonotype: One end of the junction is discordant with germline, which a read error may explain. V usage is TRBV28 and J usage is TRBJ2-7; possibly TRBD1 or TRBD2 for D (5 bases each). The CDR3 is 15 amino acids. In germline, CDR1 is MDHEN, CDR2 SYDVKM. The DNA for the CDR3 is TGTACCAGCAGTTTATCGGGGACCTTTTCCTACGAGCAGTACTTC. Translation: CTSSLSGTFSYEQYF.

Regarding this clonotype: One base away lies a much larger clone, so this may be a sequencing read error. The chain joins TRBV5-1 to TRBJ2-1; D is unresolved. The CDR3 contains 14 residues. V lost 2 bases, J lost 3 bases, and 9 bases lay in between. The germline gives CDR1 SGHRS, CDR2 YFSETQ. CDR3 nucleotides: TGCGCCAGCAGCTTAGCGAGACACTACAATGAGCAGTTCTTC. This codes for CASSLARHYNEQFF.

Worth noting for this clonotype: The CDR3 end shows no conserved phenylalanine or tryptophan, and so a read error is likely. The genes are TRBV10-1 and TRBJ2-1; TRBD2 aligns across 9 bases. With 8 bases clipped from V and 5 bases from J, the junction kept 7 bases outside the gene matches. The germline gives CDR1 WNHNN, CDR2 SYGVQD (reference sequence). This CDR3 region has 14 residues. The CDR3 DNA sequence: TGCGCCAGCTGTGTAGCGGGAGACGACAATGAGCAGTTCTTA. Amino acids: CASCVAGDDNEQFL.

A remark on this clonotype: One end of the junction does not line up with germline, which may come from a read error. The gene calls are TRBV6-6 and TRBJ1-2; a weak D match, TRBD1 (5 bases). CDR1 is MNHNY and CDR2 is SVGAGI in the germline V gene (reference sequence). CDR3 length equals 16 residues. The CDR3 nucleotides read TGTGCCAGCAGTTACTCGTTGGTAGGGGCTCCCTATGGTTACACCTTC. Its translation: CASSYSLVGAPYGYTF.

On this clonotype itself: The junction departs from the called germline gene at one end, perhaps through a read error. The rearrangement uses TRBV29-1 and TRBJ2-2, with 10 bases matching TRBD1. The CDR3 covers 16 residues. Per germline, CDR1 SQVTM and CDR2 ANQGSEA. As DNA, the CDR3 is TGTAGCACACTGACAGCCCCGGGACAGGGGTCCGGGGAGCTGATTTTT. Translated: CSTLTAPGQGSGELIF.

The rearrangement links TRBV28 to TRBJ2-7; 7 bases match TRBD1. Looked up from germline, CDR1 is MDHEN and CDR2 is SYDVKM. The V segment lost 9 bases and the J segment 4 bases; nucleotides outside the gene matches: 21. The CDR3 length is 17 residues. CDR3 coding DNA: TGTGCCAGTCCCGGGTTAGGGGGACAGAGCCAAGGGTACGAGCAGTACTTC. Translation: CASPGLGGQSQGYEQYF.

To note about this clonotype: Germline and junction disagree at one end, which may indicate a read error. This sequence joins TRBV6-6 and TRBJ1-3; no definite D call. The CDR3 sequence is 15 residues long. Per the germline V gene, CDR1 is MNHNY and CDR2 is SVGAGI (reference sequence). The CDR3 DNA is TGTGCCAGCAGCCTGAATAGTGTATCTGGAAACGCCATATATTTT. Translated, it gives CASSLNSVSGNAIYF.

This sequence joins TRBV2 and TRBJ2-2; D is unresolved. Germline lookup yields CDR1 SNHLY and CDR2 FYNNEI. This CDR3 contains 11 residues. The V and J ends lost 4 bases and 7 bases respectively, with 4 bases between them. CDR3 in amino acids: CASSVDGELFF. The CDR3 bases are TGTGCCAGCAGTGTGGACGGGGAGCTGTTTTTT.

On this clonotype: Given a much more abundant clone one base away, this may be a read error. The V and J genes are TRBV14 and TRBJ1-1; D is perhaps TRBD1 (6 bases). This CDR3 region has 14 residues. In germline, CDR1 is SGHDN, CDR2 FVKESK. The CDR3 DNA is TGTGCCAGCACCCAATACAGGGAGAACACTGAAGCTTTCTTT. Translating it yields CASTQYRENTEAFF.

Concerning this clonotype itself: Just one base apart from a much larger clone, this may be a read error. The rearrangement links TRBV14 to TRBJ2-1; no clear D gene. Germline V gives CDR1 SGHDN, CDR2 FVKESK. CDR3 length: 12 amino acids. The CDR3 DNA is TGTGCCAGCAGGCAAGTCGAGTTGTCGAAGTTCTTC. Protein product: CASRQVELSKFF.

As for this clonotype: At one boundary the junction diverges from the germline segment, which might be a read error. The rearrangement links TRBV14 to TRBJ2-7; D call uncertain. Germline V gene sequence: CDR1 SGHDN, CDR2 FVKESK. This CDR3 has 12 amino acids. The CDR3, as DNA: TGTGCCAGCAGCCAAGATCACTACGAGCAATGCTTC. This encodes CASSQDHYEQCF.

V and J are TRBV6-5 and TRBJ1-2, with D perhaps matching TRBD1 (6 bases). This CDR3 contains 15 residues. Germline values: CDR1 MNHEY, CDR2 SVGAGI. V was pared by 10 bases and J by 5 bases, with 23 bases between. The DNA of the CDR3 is TGTGCCAACAGCCACCGGACAGAAATTAATTATGGCTACACCTTC. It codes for CANSHRTEINYGYTF.

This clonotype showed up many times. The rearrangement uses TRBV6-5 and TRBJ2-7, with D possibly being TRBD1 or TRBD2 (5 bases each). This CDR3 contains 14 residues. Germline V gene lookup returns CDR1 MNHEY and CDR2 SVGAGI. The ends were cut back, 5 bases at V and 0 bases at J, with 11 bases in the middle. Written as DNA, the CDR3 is TGTGCCAGCAGTGACCGGGACGTCTCCTACGAGCAGTACTTC. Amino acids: CASSDRDVSYEQYF.

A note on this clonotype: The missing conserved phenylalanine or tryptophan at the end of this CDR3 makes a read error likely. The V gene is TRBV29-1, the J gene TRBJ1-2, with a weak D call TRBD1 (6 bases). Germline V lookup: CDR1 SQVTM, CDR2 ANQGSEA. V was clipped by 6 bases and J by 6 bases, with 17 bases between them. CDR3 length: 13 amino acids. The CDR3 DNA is TGCAGCGTGGGACATCCAGAAGGGGATGGCTACACCTCC. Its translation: CSVGHPEGDGYTS.

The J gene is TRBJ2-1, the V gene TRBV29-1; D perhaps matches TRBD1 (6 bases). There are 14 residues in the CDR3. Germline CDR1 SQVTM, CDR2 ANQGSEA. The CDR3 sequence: CSIEIGGTHNEQFF. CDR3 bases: TGCAGTATTGAGATAGGGGGAACCCACAATGAGCAGTTCTTC.

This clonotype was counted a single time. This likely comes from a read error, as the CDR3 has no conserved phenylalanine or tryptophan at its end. DNA for the CDR3: TGTGCCAACAGTTCAGCGGGAGCCTACGAGCAGTACTAC. This encodes CANSSAGAYEQYY. This chain joins TRBV12-3 or TRBV12-4 and TRBJ2-7, with 8 bases that match TRBD2. The CDR3 extends over 13 amino acids.

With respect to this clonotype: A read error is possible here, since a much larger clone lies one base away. The CDR3: CASSLTASDTQYF. The CDR3 nucleotides are TGTGCCAGCAGCTTAACGGCGTCAGATACGCAGTATTTT. The V and J genes are TRBV11-2 and TRBJ2-3; D gene unclear. V was shortened by 2 bases and J by 4 bases, with 7 bases between the two germline ends. This CDR3 region has 13 residues. CDR1 is SGHAT and CDR2 is FQNNGV in the germline V gene.

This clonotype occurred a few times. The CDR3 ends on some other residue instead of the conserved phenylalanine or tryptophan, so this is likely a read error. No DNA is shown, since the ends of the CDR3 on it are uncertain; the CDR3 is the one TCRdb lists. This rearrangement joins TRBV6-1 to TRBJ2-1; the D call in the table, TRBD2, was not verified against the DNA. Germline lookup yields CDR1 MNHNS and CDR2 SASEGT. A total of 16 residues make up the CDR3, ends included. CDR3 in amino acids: CASSERRASGYNEQLL.

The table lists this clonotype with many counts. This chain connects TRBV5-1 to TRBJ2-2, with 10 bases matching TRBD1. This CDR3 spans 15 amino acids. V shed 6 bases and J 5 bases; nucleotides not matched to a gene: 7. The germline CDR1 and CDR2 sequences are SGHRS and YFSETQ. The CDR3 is CASKTTGGKTGELFF. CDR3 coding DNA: TGCGCCAGCAAAACGACAGGGGGCAAGACCGGGGAGCTGTTTTTT.

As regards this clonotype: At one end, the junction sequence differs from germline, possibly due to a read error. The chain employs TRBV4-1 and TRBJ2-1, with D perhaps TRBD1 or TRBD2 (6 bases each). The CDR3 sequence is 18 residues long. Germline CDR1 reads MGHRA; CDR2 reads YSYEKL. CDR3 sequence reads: CASSQEGVLTGVVHEQFF. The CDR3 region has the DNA TGCGCCAGCAGTCAAGAGGGGGTTCTAACGGGAGTTGTACATGAGCAGTTCTTC.

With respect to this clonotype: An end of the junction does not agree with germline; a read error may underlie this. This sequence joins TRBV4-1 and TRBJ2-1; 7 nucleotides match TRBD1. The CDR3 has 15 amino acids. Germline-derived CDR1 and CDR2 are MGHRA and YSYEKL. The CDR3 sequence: CTNSQAGTEYNEHFF. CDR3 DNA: TGCACCAACAGTCAAGCTGGGACAGAATACAATGAGCATTTCTTC.